These T cell receptor beta chains were read from a single sample in a study of cytomegalovirus exposure and HLA in healthy donors. Clones were sequenced by immunoSEQ multiplex PCR, and TCRdb holds only the in-frame ones, with some missing. The table records 90,000 to 110,000 clones, 78% of them present only once. The sequencing input was PBMCs. Receptors originate from a man aged 30 to 39 in good health and CMV-seronegative. CDR3s include the opening cysteine and the closing phenylalanine or tryptophan. The D gene is left open where the match is weak. Expanded clones get a size class; other rows say once, few or many, or leave the size out.

>few|TRBJ1-1|.|TRBV5-6
CASSLLQGQKTEAFF
TGTGCCAGCAGCCTATTACAGGGACAAAAAACTGAAGCTTTCTTT
>.|TRBJ1-4|TRBD1|TRBV29-1
CSVEDVGQGFTTNEKLFF
TGCAGCGTTGAAGATGTCGGACAGGGATTTACAACTAATGAAAAACTGTTTTTT
>.|TRBJ2-5|.|TRBV6-9
CAGHPRALQETQYF
TGTGCCGGACACCCCAGGGCCTTACAAGAGACCCAGTACTTC
>.|TRBJ2-1|TRBD1|TRBV27
CASRAGQGGYNEQFF
TGTGCCAGCAGAGCCGGACAGGGTGGGTACAATGAGCAGTTCTTC
>.|TRBJ2-7|TRBD1|TRBV10-2
CASRDGTGGVYEQYF
TGCGCCAGCAGAGATGGGACAGGGGGAGTCTACGAGCAGTACTTC
>.|TRBJ2-5|TRBD2|TRBV5-1
CASSRRTSVETQYF
TGCGCCAGCAGCCGACGGACTAGCGTAGAGACCCAGTACTTC
>.|TRBJ1-5|.|TRBV5-1
CASSFEGEGVNQPQHF
TGCGCCAGCAGCTTCGAAGGGGAAGGGGTCAATCAGCCCCAGCATTTT
>.|TRBJ1-2|.|TRBV19
CATANHGYGYTF
TGTGCCACTGCCAATCACGGCTATGGCTACACCTTC
>few|TRBJ2-7|TRBD2|TRBV11-3
CASSLGGLAGRGEQYF
TGTGCCAGCAGCTTAGGTGGCCTAGCGGGGAGAGGGGAGCAGTACTTC
>few|TRBJ2-1|.|TRBV9
CASSVAPGPNEQFF
TGTGCCAGCAGCGTAGCTCCAGGGCCCAATGAGCAGTTCTTC
>.|TRBJ2-3|.|TRBV27
CASSLGPDTQYF
TGTGCCAGCAGTTTGGGCCCAGATACGCAGTATTTT
>.|TRBJ2-7|.|TRBV4-1
CASSPRQEIYSYEQYF
TGCGCCAGCAGCCCCCGACAGGAAATCTACTCCTACGAGCAGTACTTC
>.|TRBJ2-5|.|TRBV5-1
CASSPGNPQETQYF
TGCGCCAGCAGCCCCGGGAACCCTCAAGAGACCCAGTACTTC
>.|TRBJ2-7|TRBD2|TRBV7-2
CASSLTGTSAEQYF
TGTGCCAGCAGCCTGACCGGGACTAGCGCCGAGCAGTACTTC
>.|TRBJ2-3|.|TRBV9
CASSVGGASTDTQYF
TGTGCCAGCAGCGTAGGGGGCGCGAGCACAGATACGCAGTATTTT
>.|TRBJ1-2|TRBD1|TRBV6-6
CASSRDRGTYGYTF
TGTGCCAGCAGCCGGGACAGGGGTACCTATGGCTACACCTTC
>few|TRBJ1-5|.|TRBV2
CASSEVRSSNQPQHF
TGTGCCAGCAGTGAAGTACGGTCCAGCAATCAGCCCCAGCATTTT
>few|TRBJ1-4|.|TRBV28
CASSFGAPEKLFF
TGTGCCAGCAGTTTTGGGGCGCCAGAAAAACTGTTTTTT
>few|TRBJ2-2|.|TRBV28
CASSLWGASGELFF
TGTGCCAGCAGTTTATGGGGGGCTAGCGGGGAGCTGTTTTTT
>once|TRBJ1-5|.|TRBV6-6
CASSLTGSSNQPQHF
TGTGCCAGCAGCCTGACAGGAAGTAGCAATCAGCCCCAGCATTTT
>.|TRBJ2-3|TRBD1|TRBV5-1
CASSSTPGQGSSDTQYF
TGCGCCAGCAGCAGTACTCCTGGACAGGGTTCATCAGATACGCAGTATTTT
>.|TRBJ1-2|.|TRBV11-2
CASSLFRANYGYTF
TGTGCCAGCAGCTTGTTCCGGGCTAACTATGGCTACACCTTC
>.|TRBJ1-5|.|TRBV4-3
CASSQDPTGNSNQPQHF
TGCGCCAGCAGCCAAGACCCGACGGGAAATAGCAATCAGCCCCAGCATTTT
>.|TRBJ1-2|TRBD1|TRBV9
CASSVGQGDYGYTF
TGTGCCAGCAGCGTTGGACAGGGAGACTATGGCTACACCTTC
>.|TRBJ1-2|.|TRBV9
CASQDSYYGYTF
TGTGCCAGCCAAGACAGCTACTATGGCTACACCTTC
>.|TRBJ2-3|.|TRBV6-5
CASRGGGAADTQYF
TGTGCCAGCAGGGGTGGGGGGGCTGCAGATACGCAGTATTTT
>.|TRBJ2-7|TRBD1|TRBV5-8
CASSSGQGAYEQYF
TGTGCCAGCAGCTCAGGACAGGGGGCTTACGAGCAGTACTTC
>.|TRBJ1-1|.|TRBV28
CASSSSVYTEAFF
TGTGCCAGCAGTTCCTCTGTTTACACTGAAGCTTTCTTT
>few|TRBJ1-3|.|TRBV19
CASSIRQDSGNTIYF
TGTGCCAGTAGTATTCGACAGGACTCTGGAAACACCATATATTTT
>.|TRBJ2-1|TRBD2|TRBV5-8
CASSYIRVLAGNEQFF
TGTGCCAGCAGCTATATAAGGGTGTTAGCGGGTAATGAGCAGTTCTTC
>.|TRBJ2-1|.|TRBV10-1
CASSQGPGNEQFF
TGCGCCAGCAGTCAGGGCCCAGGGAATGAGCAGTTCTTC
>.|TRBJ2-2|.|TRBV30
CARRPIGVNTGELFF
TGTGCCCGGAGACCGATAGGGGTGAACACCGGGGAGCTGTTTTTT
>.|TRBJ2-1|TRBD2|TRBV4-1
CASSPWGGRVPYNEQFF
TGCGCCAGCAGCCCTTGGGGCGGGAGAGTTCCCTACAATGAGCAGTTCTTC
>.|TRBJ2-1|TRBD2|TRBV30
CAWSRGLANYNEQFF
TGTGCCTGGAGTAGGGGACTAGCGAACTACAATGAGCAGTTCTTC
>.|TRBJ2-2|.|TRBV10-3
CAIRLDSSAGELFF
TGTGCCATCAGGCTGGACAGCTCTGCCGGGGAGCTGTTTTTT
>.|TRBJ2-4|TRBD1|TRBV11-2
CASSGVTGAGHIQYF
TGTGCCAGCAGCGGAGTAACAGGGGCAGGACACATTCAGTACTTC
>few|TRBJ1-1|.|TRBV19
CASKEAEITSEAFF
TGTGCCAGTAAGGAGGCAGAGATTACCTCTGAAGCTTTCTTT
>.|TRBJ1-1|TRBD1|TRBV19
CASSRQGGNTEAFF
TGTGCCAGTAGTAGACAGGGGGGGAACACTGAAGCTTTCTTT
>.|TRBJ1-5|.|TRBV6-1
CASSAAALGQPQHF
TGTGCCAGCAGTGCAGCTGCGCTTGGTCAGCCCCAGCATTTT
>few|TRBJ2-7|.|TRBV27
CASSLVGPYEQYF
TGTGCCAGCAGTTTAGTTGGCCCCTACGAGCAGTACTTC
>few|TRBJ2-1|.|TRBV4-1
CASRQIGGAHNEQFF
TGCGCCAGCAGACAAATCGGAGGTGCTCACAATGAGCAGTTCTTC
>once|TRBJ2-2|.|TRBV12-2
CASRSAIAVRGELFF
TGTGCAAGTCGCTCGGCGATCGCGGTCCGTGGGGAGCTGTTTTTT
>.|TRBJ1-4|TRBD1|TRBV7-2
CASSARDRGSSGEKLFF
TGTGCCAGCAGCGCCCGGGACAGGGGTTCATCAGGTGAAAAACTGTTTTTT
>once|TRBJ2-3|TRBD2|TRBV7-9
CASTYPGLAGGLTDTQYF
TGTGCCAGCACCTACCCGGGACTAGCGGGGGGGCTCACAGATACGCAGTATTTT
>.|TRBJ1-3|.|TRBV7-8
CASSPTAGGGNTIYF
TGTGCCAGCAGCCCCACCGCGGGGGGTGGAAACACCATATATTTT
>.|TRBJ2-5|.|TRBV5-4
CASSHQETQYF
TGTGCCAGCAGCCATCAAGAGACCCAGTACTTC
>.|TRBJ2-7|TRBD2|TRBV28
CASRTSGPSYEQYF
TGTGCCAGCAGAACTAGCGGACCCTCCTACGAGCAGTACTTC
>few|TRBJ1-1|.|TRBV5-4
CASSWAFENEAFF
TGTGCCAGCAGCTGGGCCTTCGAGAACGAAGCTTTCTTT
>once|TRBJ1-2|TRBD1|TRBV29-1
CSVEDIGQGIHGYTF
TGCAGCGTTGAAGATATCGGACAGGGGATCCATGGCTACACCTTC
>.|TRBJ1-2|.|TRBV4-1
CASSQGLLRDTSHLGYGYTF
TGCGCCAGCAGCCAAGGACTCCTTCGGGACACCAGCCACCTTGGCTATGGCTACACCTTC
>once|TRBJ1-1|TRBD1|TRBV7-2
CASSLGQGHTEAFF
TGTGCCAGCAGCCTAGGACAGGGGCACACTGAAGCTTTCTTT
>.|TRBJ1-4|.|TRBV18
CASADSYEKLFF
TGTGCCAGCGCTGACAGCTATGAAAAACTGTTTTTT
>.|TRBJ1-2|.|TRBV5-1
CASSLDYDQGGYTF
TGCGCCAGCAGCTTGGATTATGATCAGGGCGGCTACACCTTC
>.|TRBJ2-7|.|TRBV5-1
CASSFGGGRYEQYF
TGCGCCAGCAGCTTCGGAGGGGGCAGGTACGAGCAGTACTTC